One T cell receptor (beta chain) is described in this entry. CDR3 length: 15 amino acids. CDR1 and CDR2 (germline): MGHDK, SYGVNS. Trimming removed 2 bases at V and 3 bases at J, with 13 bases between. This record comes from a study of T-cell reconstitution after alpha-beta-depleted transplantation in children. During its preparation, the TCRbeta library received unique molecular identifiers. Via MiXCR, TCRdb re-called the PCR reads, giving one row per CDR3 protein. This sample has about 400,000 distinct CDR3 sequences, with roughly 20% found just once. The chain has TRBV25-1 and TRBJ2-5, with no clear D. The material sequenced was PBMCs from the stem cell graft donor, taken from the stem cell graft. This receptor was taken from a human donor who donated a stem cell graft to a child with acute myeloid leukemia. CDR3 coding DNA: TGTGCCAGCAGTGAACCCGGACCGGCTGAAGAGACCCAGTACTTC. Amino acid sequence: CASSEPGPAEETQYF. Looking up the rest from reference TRBV25-1 and TRBJ2-5 gives the full variable domain: EADIYQTPRYLVIGTGKKITLECSQTMGHDKMYWYQQDPGMELHLIHYSYGVNSTEKGDLSSESTVSRIRTEHFPLTLESARPSHTSQYLCASSEPGPAEETQYFGPGTRLLVL.